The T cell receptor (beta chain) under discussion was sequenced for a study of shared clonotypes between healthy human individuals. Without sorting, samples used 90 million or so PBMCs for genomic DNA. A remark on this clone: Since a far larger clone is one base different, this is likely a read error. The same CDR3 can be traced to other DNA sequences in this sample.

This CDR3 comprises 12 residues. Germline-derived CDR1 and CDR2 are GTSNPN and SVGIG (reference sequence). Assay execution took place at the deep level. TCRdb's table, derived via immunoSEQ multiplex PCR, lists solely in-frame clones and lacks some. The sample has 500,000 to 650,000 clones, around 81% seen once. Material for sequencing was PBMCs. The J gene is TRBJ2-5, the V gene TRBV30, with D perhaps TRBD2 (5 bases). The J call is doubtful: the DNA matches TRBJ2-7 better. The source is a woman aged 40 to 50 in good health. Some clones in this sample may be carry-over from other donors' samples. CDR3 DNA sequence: TGTGCCGGAACGGGGAATTCCTACGAGCAGTACTTC. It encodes CAGTGNSYEQYF.